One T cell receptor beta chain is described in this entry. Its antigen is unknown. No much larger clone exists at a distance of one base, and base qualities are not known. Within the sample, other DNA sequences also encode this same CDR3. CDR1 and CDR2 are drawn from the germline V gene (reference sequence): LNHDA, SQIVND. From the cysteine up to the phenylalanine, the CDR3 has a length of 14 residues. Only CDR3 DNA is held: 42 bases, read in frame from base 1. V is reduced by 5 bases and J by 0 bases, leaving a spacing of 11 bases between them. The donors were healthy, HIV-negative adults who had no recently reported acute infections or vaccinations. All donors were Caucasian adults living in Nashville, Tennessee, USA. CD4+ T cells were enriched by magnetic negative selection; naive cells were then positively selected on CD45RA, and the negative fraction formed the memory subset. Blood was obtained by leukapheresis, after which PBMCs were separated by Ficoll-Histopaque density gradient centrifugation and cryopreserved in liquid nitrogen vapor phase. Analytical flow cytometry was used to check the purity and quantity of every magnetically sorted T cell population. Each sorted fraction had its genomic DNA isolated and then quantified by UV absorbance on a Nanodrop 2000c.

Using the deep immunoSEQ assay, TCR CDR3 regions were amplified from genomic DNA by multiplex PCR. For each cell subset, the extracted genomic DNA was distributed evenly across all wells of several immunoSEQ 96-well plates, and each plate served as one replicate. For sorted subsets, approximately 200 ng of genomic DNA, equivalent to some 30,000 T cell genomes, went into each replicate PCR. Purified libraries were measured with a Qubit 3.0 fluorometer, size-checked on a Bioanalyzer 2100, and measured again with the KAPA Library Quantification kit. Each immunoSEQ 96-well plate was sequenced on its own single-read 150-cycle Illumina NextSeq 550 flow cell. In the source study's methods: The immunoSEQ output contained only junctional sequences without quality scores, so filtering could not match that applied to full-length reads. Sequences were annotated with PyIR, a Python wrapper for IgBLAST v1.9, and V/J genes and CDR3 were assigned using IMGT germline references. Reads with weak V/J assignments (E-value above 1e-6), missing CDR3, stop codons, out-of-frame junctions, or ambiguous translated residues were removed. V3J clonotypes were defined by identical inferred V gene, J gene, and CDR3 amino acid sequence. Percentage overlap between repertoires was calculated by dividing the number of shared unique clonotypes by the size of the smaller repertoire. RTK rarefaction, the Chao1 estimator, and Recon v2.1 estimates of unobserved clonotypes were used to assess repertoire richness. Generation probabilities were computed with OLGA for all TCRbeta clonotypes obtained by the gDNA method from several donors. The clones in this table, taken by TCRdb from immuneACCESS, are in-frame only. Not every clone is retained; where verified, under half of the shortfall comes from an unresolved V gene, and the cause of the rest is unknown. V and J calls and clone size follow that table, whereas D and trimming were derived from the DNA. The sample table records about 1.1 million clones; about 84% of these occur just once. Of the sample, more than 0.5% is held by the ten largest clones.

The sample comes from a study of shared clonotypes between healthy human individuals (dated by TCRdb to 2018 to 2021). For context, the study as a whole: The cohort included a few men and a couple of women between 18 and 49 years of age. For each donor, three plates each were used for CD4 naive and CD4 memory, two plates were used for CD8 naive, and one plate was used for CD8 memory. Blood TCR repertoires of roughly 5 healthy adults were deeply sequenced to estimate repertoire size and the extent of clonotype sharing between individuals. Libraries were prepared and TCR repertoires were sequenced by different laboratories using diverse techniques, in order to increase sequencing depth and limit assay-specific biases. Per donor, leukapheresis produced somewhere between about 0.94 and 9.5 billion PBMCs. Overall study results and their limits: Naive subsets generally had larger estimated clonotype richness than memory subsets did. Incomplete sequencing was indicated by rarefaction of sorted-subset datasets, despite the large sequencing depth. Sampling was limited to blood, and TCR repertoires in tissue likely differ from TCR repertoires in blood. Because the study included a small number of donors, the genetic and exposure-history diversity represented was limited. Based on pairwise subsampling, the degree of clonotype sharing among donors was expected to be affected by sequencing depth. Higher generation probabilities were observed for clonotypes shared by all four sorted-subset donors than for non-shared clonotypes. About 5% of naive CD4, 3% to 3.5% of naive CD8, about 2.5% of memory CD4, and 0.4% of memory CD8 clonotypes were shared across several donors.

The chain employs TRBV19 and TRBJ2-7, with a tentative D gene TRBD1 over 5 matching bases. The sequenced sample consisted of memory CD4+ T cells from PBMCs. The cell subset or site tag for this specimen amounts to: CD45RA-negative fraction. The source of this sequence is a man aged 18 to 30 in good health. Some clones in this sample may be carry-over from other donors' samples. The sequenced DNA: TGTGCCAGTAGTCGATCAGGGTCCTCCTACGAGCAGTACTTC. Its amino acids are CASSRSGSSYEQYF.